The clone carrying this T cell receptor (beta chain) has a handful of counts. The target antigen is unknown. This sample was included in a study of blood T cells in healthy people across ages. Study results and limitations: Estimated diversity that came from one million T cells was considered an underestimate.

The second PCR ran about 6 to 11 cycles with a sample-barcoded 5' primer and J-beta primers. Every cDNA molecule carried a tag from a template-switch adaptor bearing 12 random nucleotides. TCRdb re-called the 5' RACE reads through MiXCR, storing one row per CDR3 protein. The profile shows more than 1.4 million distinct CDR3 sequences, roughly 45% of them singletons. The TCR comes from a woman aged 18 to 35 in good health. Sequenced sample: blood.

The CDR3 sequence: CSARTLNYGYTF. DNA for the CDR3: TGCAGTGCTAGGACACTTAACTATGGCTACACCTTC. The chain links TRBV20-1 to TRBJ1-2; the D is unclear. The V gene's germline CDR1 is DFQATT and CDR2 SNEGSKA (reference sequence). The CDR3 extends over 12 amino acids. V lost 3 bases to trimming and J lost 1 base, with 6 bases between them.